This T cell receptor beta chain derives from a study of blood T cells in healthy people across ages. The germline CDR1 and CDR2 sequences are MDHEN and SYDVKM. CDR3 size: 14 residues. V gave up 6 bases and J gave up 5 bases; unmatched junction bases: 5. Aged roughly 6 to 90, donors were systemically healthy Caucasians from Russia. Together with a sample-barcoded 5' primer, a J-beta primer mix was included in a second PCR lasting about 7 to 11 cycles. Each cDNA molecule received a tag from a template-switch adaptor that had 12 random nucleotides. TCRdb analysed the 5' RACE reads with MiXCR anew, one entry per CDR3 protein. The sample includes 270,000 or so distinct CDR3 sequences, roughly 29% of them seen just once. This clonotype was observed a handful of times.

The V call is TRBV28, the J call TRBJ1-5, with 9 bases lining up with TRBD1. Sample: blood. The clonotype comes from a woman between 65 and 79 years old in good health. This chain's CDR3 is CASRPGQGHQPQHF. For the CDR3, the DNA is TGTGCCAGCAGACCGGGACAGGGTCATCAGCCCCAGCATTTT.